Listed below are T cell receptor beta chains from one sample, sequenced in a study of control samples from healthy donors and cancer patients. Using immunoSEQ multiplex PCR, the repertoire was profiled, and TCRdb retains in-frame clones only, with some absent. The data show 70,000 to 95,000 clones, approximately 90% seen once. Specimen: blood. These TCRs come from a woman aged 25 to 39 in good health. The CDR3 runs from the conserved cysteine through the conserved F or W. D genes are given only for firm matches. Clone size, where shown, is once, few, many, or a class for clones that have expanded.

d_gene: NA
v_gene: TRBV10-3
j_gene: TRBJ2-1
abundance: NA
CDR3nt: TGTGCCATCCGGGACGTTTTGCGTAATGAGCAGTTCTTC
CDR3aa: CAIRDVLRNEQFF

d_gene: TRBD2
v_gene: TRBV7-2
j_gene: TRBJ2-3
abundance: NA
CDR3nt: TGTGCCAGCAGCTTAAGTGGAGCGGGAGGGACAGATACGCAGTATTTT
CDR3aa: CASSLSGAGGTDTQYF

d_gene: TRBD1
v_gene: TRBV19
j_gene: TRBJ1-1
abundance: few
CDR3nt: TGTGCCAGCACGACAGGGGGGATGAACACTGAAGCTTTCTTT
CDR3aa: CASTTGGMNTEAFF

d_gene: NA
v_gene: TRBV19
j_gene: TRBJ2-2
abundance: medium-sized
CDR3nt: TGTGCCAGTATTCCCCGGTCAGGAGTGAACACCGGGGAGCTGTTTTTT
CDR3aa: CASIPRSGVNTGELFF

d_gene: TRBD1
v_gene: TRBV15
j_gene: TRBJ1-4
abundance: NA
CDR3nt: TGTGCCACCAGCAGACCGGACAGGGCAATAGATGAAAAACTGTTTTTT
CDR3aa: CATSRPDRAIDEKLFF

d_gene: NA
v_gene: TRBV19
j_gene: TRBJ2-6
abundance: NA
CDR3nt: TGTGCCAGTAGTACCGGGTGGCGCTCTGGGGCCAACGTCCTGACTTTC
CDR3aa: CASSTGWRSGANVLTF

d_gene: NA
v_gene: TRBV7-8
j_gene: TRBJ1-1
abundance: NA
CDR3nt: TGTGCCAGCAGCTCTCTTAGGATGAACACTGAAGCTTTCTTT
CDR3aa: CASSSLRMNTEAFF

d_gene: TRBD2
v_gene: TRBV27
j_gene: TRBJ2-1
abundance: NA
CDR3nt: TGTGCCAGCAGTTTAACGCCGGCTAGCGGCTACAATGAGCAGTTCTTC
CDR3aa: CASSLTPASGYNEQFF

d_gene: TRBD2
v_gene: TRBV19
j_gene: TRBJ2-1
abundance: NA
CDR3nt: TGTGCCAGTAGGCCCGGGAGGAGGGATGAGCAGTTCTTC
CDR3aa: CASRPGRRDEQFF

d_gene: NA
v_gene: TRBV6-5
j_gene: TRBJ2-7
abundance: NA
CDR3nt: TGTGCCAGCAGGGAGACACCTACTCCTGGCGAGCAGTACTTC
CDR3aa: CASRETPTPGEQYF

d_gene: NA
v_gene: TRBV18
j_gene: TRBJ2-2
abundance: NA
CDR3nt: TGTGCCAGCTCACCCTCAGGCCCCACAGGAGGAACCGGGGAGCTGTTTTTT
CDR3aa: CASSPSGPTGGTGELFF

d_gene: NA
v_gene: TRBV5-6
j_gene: TRBJ1-1
abundance: NA
CDR3nt: TGTGCCAGCAGCTTGAGAGGGAACACTGAAGCTTTCTTT
CDR3aa: CASSLRGNTEAFF

d_gene: NA
v_gene: TRBV6-1
j_gene: TRBJ2-2
abundance: NA
CDR3nt: TGTGCCAGCAGTGAAGTGTCACCGAACACCGGGGAGCTGTTTTTT
CDR3aa: CASSEVSPNTGELFF

d_gene: NA
v_gene: TRBV19
j_gene: TRBJ1-4
abundance: NA
CDR3nt: TGTGCCAGTAGTTCCTCGGGGAGGGGAGGTGAAAAACTGTTTTTT
CDR3aa: CASSSSGRGGEKLFF

d_gene: TRBD2
v_gene: TRBV14
j_gene: TRBJ2-7
abundance: NA
CDR3nt: TGTGCCAGCAGCCAAGGACTAGCGGGAGGTTTCCGCGTGCAGTACTTC
CDR3aa: CASSQGLAGGFRVQYF

d_gene: NA
v_gene: TRBV5-6
j_gene: TRBJ1-1
abundance: once
CDR3nt: TGTGCCAGCAGCTTGGAGGTTGGGGTCATGAACACTGAAGCTTTCTTT
CDR3aa: CASSLEVGVMNTEAFF

d_gene: NA
v_gene: TRBV28
j_gene: TRBJ1-5
abundance: NA
CDR3nt: TGTGCCAGCAGTTTTACGGTTCTTAGCAATCAGCCCCAGCATTTT
CDR3aa: CASSFTVLSNQPQHF

d_gene: NA
v_gene: TRBV5-1
j_gene: TRBJ2-1
abundance: once
CDR3nt: TGCGCCAGCAGCGTGCAGAGCTCCTACAATGAGCAGTTCTTC
CDR3aa: CASSVQSSYNEQFF

d_gene: TRBD2
v_gene: TRBV10-3
j_gene: TRBJ2-1
abundance: NA
CDR3nt: TGTGCCCCCCCAAGTGCGGGAGGGCCAGGTGAGCAGTTCTTC
CDR3aa: CAPPSAGGPGEQFF

d_gene: NA
v_gene: TRBV5-4
j_gene: TRBJ1-6
abundance: NA
CDR3nt: TGTGCCAGCAGCTTGGGGGCCGGCGGGGGAACCTATAATTCACCCCTCCACTTT
CDR3aa: CASSLGAGGGTYNSPLHF

d_gene: TRBD2
v_gene: TRBV7-9
j_gene: TRBJ2-1
abundance: NA
CDR3nt: TGTGCCAGCAGGTGGGGTGGCGGGAGGAACACACTCAATGAGCAGTTCTTC
CDR3aa: CASRWGGGRNTLNEQFF

d_gene: TRBD2
v_gene: TRBV15
j_gene: TRBJ2-3
abundance: NA
CDR3nt: TGTGCCACCAGCTTAGGAAATAGCGGGGGCTCCGGTACGCAGTATTTT
CDR3aa: CATSLGNSGGSGTQYF

d_gene: NA
v_gene: TRBV6-6
j_gene: TRBJ1-1
abundance: NA
CDR3nt: TGTGCCAGCAGTTCACAACAGGGCCTGCCGGCTTTCTTT
CDR3aa: CASSSQQGLPAFF

d_gene: NA
v_gene: TRBV5-5
j_gene: TRBJ1-4
abundance: NA
CDR3nt: TGTGCCAGCAGCTTCGGGGCTTCAACTAATGAAAAACTGTTTTTT
CDR3aa: CASSFGASTNEKLFF

d_gene: NA
v_gene: TRBV14
j_gene: TRBJ1-2
abundance: NA
CDR3nt: TGTGCCAGCAGCCCGGCAGCCTATGGCTACACCTTC
CDR3aa: CASSPAAYGYTF

d_gene: TRBD1
v_gene: TRBV5-6
j_gene: TRBJ2-2
abundance: NA
CDR3nt: TGTGCCAGCAGCTTGGCCGGACAGGGGGGCACCGGGGAGCTGTTTTTT
CDR3aa: CASSLAGQGGTGELFF

d_gene: TRBD1
v_gene: TRBV3-1/TRBV3-2
j_gene: TRBJ2-7
abundance: NA
CDR3nt: TGTGCCAGCAGGCTCCGGGACAGACCCTACGAGCAGTACTTC
CDR3aa: CASRLRDRPYEQYF